The 20 T cell receptor beta chains below all came from one sample that was sequenced in a study of T cells in Graves' hyperthyroidism and ophthalmopathy. Amplification of TCR beta CDR3 regions was performed using RNA transcripts as template. A first-round RT-PCR of the TCR CDR3 used the HTBI primer set. TCRdb used MiXCR to reprocess the multiplex PCR reads, holding one entry per CDR3 protein. The table has around 600,000 distinct CDR3 sequences, more than 14% seen once. Specimen: blood. These receptors were collected from a woman aged 45-60 years with Graves' ophthalmopathy.

The chain couples TRBV19 to TRBJ2-7; D is ambiguous. Germline loops: CDR1 LNHDA, CDR2 SQIVND (reference sequence). This CDR3 has 13 residues. V was shortened by 5 bases and J by 7 bases, with 15 bases between the two germline ends. For the CDR3, the DNA is TGTGCCAGTAGTCCACATCCCGACGATGAGCAGTACTTC. This translates into CASSPHPDDEQYF.

This clonotype appeared many times. The chain carries TRBV7-2 and TRBJ2-2, with 8 bases matching TRBD2. With 2 bases clipped from V and 7 bases from J, the junction kept 6 bases outside the gene matches. The CDR3 covers 15 residues. Germline V lookup: CDR1 SGHTA, CDR2 FQGNSA. CDR3 nucleotide sequence: TGTGCCAGCAGCTTACAAGGGACTAGAGTCGGGGAGCTGTTTTTT. It specifies CASSLQGTRVGELFF.

This clonotype was detected a few times. This clone may be a read error of a much larger clone one base away. This chain joins TRBV28 and TRBJ2-5; D is ambiguous. The CDR3 covers 13 residues. Germline lookup yields CDR1 MDHEN and CDR2 SYDVKM. The CDR3 loop reads CASRLTIQGTQYF. As DNA, the CDR3 is TGTGCCAGCAGACTGACCATCCAAGGGACCCAGTACTTC.

This clonotype was seen a handful of times. V and J are TRBV29-1 and TRBJ1-2; D is perhaps TRBD1 (5 bases). Trimming pared 2 bases from V and 4 bases from J, leaving 14 bases between. From germline, CDR1 is SQVTM and CDR2 ANQGSEA. The CDR3 sequence is 14 residues long. The CDR3: CSVEWGVDSYGYTF. CDR3 DNA sequence: TGCAGCGTTGAATGGGGGGTAGATAGCTATGGCTACACCTTC.

In its sample, this clonotype was seen a few times. The V and J genes are TRBV4-1 and TRBJ1-4; weak D call: TRBD1 (6 bases). This CDR3 is 14 amino acids long. Trimming shortened V by 1 base and J by 13 bases, and 16 bases separated the two germline ends. The germline CDR1 and CDR2 sequences are MGHRA and YSYEKL. DNA for the CDR3: TGCGCCAGCAGCCAAGGGTCCAGGGGCGCGCGACTGTTTTTT. Its protein is CASSQGSRGARLFF.

V usage is TRBV27 and J usage is TRBJ2-1, with D tentatively TRBD1 or TRBD2 (5 bases each). In germline, CDR1 is MNHEY, CDR2 SMNVEV (reference sequence). Trimming cost V 7 bases and J 2 bases, with 24 bases left between them. The CDR3 consists of 18 residues. CDR3 region: CASTRGSLTRRPYNEQFF. CDR3 in DNA: TGTGCCAGCACCCGGGGCAGCCTAACCCGACGACCCTACAATGAGCAGTTCTTC.

A remark on this clonotype: A much larger clone is a single base away; this may be a read error. The chain joins TRBV20-1 to TRBJ2-3, with D unclear. CDR1 and CDR2 (germline): DFQATT, SNEGSKA (reference sequence). V was shortened by 2 bases and J by 10 bases, with 10 bases between the two germline ends. The CDR3 loop spans 11 amino acids. CDR3 in amino acids: CSARWLPPQYF. Written as DNA, the CDR3 is TGCAGTGCTAGATGGCTCCCTCCGCAGTATTTT.

This clonotype was found many times. This chain connects TRBV5-1 to TRBJ1-3; D is unclear. V lost 0 bases and J 1 base, leaving 11 bases between the germline ends. The CDR3 loop spans 16 amino acids. CDR1 and CDR2 (germline): SGHRS, YFSETQ. The CDR3 spells CASSLGHGVSGNTIYF. DNA for the CDR3: TGCGCCAGCAGCTTGGGACACGGTGTATCTGGAAACACCATATATTTT.

This clonotype was recorded many times. The V gene is TRBV5-1, the J gene TRBJ2-7; the match to TRBD1 covers 7 bases. The ends lost 5 bases at V and 3 bases at J; junction bases unmatched: 11. The CDR3 extends over 15 amino acids. Germline V CDR1 and CDR2: SGHRS, YFSETQ. The CDR3, as DNA: TGCGCCAGCAGGGAGGACAGGAGCCAATACTACGAGCAGTACTTC. Its translation: CASREDRSQYYEQYF. Drawing the rest from reference TRBV5-1 and TRBJ2-7, the complete variable domain is KAGVTQTPRYLIKTRGQQVTLSCSPISGHRSVSWYQQTPGQGLQFLFEYFSETQRNKGNFPGRFSGRQFSNSRSEMNVSTLELGDSALYLCASREDRSQYYEQYFGPGTRLTVT.

J is TRBJ2-2 and V is TRBV4-1; possibly TRBD1 for D (6 bases). V shed 4 bases and J shed 5 bases, with 14 bases lying between them. Germline CDR1 and CDR2: MGHRA and YSYEKL. This CDR3 is 15 amino acids long. The CDR3 is CASSPPTGSTGELFF. CDR3 DNA: TGCGCCAGCAGCCCACCGACAGGCTCAACCGGGGAGCTGTTTTTT.

V and J are TRBV13 and TRBJ2-3, with TRBD2 identical over 10 bases. With 3 bases clipped from V and 2 bases from J, the junction kept 5 bases outside the gene matches. This CDR3 has 16 residues. Germline CDR1 and CDR2: PRHDT and FYEKMQ (reference sequence). The CDR3 DNA is TGTGCCAGCAGCTTTAGGACTAGCGGATACACAGATACGCAGTATTTT. Encoded protein: CASSFRTSGYTDTQYF. Filled out from reference TRBV13 and TRBJ2-3, the complete variable domain reads AAGVIQSPRHLIKEKRETATLKCYPIPRHDTVYWYQQGPGQDPQFLISFYEKMQSDKGSIPDRFSAQQFSDYHSELNMSSLELGDSALYFCASSFRTSGYTDTQYFGPGTRLTVL.

This chain connects TRBV5-1 to TRBJ1-2; a weak D match, TRBD1 (5 bases). Germline V CDR1 and CDR2: SGHRS, YFSETQ. The CDR3 totals 14 residues. Trimming removed 0 bases at V and 4 bases at J, with 10 bases between. The chain's CDR3 is CASSLAQGSYGYTF. The CDR3 DNA is TGCGCCAGCAGCTTGGCCCAGGGTTCCTATGGCTACACCTTC.

This clonotype was seen ten or more times. This chain joins TRBV29-1 and TRBJ2-1; perhaps TRBD2 as D (6 bases). The V end was cut by 4 bases, the J end by 5 bases, with 18 bases between. The CDR3 runs 15 residues. Germline assignment: CDR1 SQVTM and CDR2 ANQGSEA. The CDR3 sequence is CSVGPRLRENNEQFF. CDR3 in DNA: TGCAGCGTTGGTCCCAGGTTGCGGGAAAACAATGAGCAGTTCTTC.

As to this clonotype: This may arise from a read error, as a much more abundant clone is one base away. The gene calls are TRBV10-3 and TRBJ2-3; 8 bases fit TRBD2. This CDR3 comprises 15 residues. Germline assignment: CDR1 ENHRY and CDR2 SYGVKD. The CDR3 sequence is CAINLSGRGTDTQCF. The CDR3 nucleotides read TGTGCCATCAATCTAAGCGGGAGAGGTACAGATACGCAGTGTTTT.

This clonotype was detected many times. The V gene is TRBV6-2 or TRBV6-3, the J gene TRBJ2-7, with TRBD2 matching 10 bases. V shed 6 bases and J 6 bases; nucleotides not matched to a gene: 11. The CDR3 covers 15 residues. Germline CDR1 is MNHEY and CDR2 is SVGEGT. The CDR3 is CASRYDGTSVSEQYF. CDR3 bases: TGTGCCAGCAGATACGACGGGACTAGCGTATCCGAGCAGTACTTC.

This chain links TRBV9 with TRBJ1-2; no clear D gene. Trimming removed 4 bases from V and 6 bases from J, with 10 bases in between. This CDR3 spans 12 amino acids. Germline CDR1 is SGDLS and CDR2 is YYNGEE. The CDR3 here is CASSFQTHGYTF. The DNA for the CDR3 is TGTGCCAGCAGCTTCCAGACACATGGCTACACCTTC.

This clonotype was found many times. This chain uses TRBV6-2 or TRBV6-3 with TRBJ1-5, with a tentative D call TRBD1 (6 bases). From germline, CDR1 is MNHEY and CDR2 SVGEGT. The V and J ends lost 3 bases and 7 bases respectively, with 13 bases between them. This CDR3 is built from 14 residues. In DNA, the CDR3 is TGTGCCAGCAGTTATTGGGGGGCAGGGCAGCCCCAGCATTTT. It yields the protein CASSYWGAGQPQHF.

J is TRBJ2-3 and V is TRBV19; unclear D gene. The CDR3 totals 14 residues. Germline-derived CDR1 and CDR2 are LNHDA and SQIVND (reference sequence). Trimming shortened V by 2 bases and J by 0 bases, and 6 bases separated the two germline ends. CDR3 in DNA: TGTGCCAGTAGTATACCCGGGAGCACAGATACGCAGTATTTT. This sequence encodes CASSIPGSTDTQYF.

V is TRBV7-2 and J is TRBJ2-7, with D unclear. The CDR3 extends over 14 amino acids. The germline V gene has CDR1 SGHTA and CDR2 FQGNSA. Trimming took off 4 bases at V and 0 bases at J, with 10 bases between the two ends. The CDR3 coding sequence is TGTGCCAGCAGCTCCTTGTCATTCTCCTACGAGCAGTACTTC. Translated: CASSSLSFSYEQYF. The full variable domain, with the rest looked up from reference TRBV7-2 and TRBJ2-7, is GAGVSQSPSNKVTEKGKDVELRCDPISGHTALYWYRQSLGQGLEFLIYFQGNSAPDKSGLPSDRFSAERTGGSVSTLTIQRTQQEDSAVYLCASSSLSFSYEQYFGPGTRLTVT.

The V and J genes are TRBV24-1 and TRBJ1-5, with 8 bases aligning to TRBD1. Germline-derived CDR1 and CDR2 are KGHDR and SFDVKD. The CDR3 length is 15 residues. V trimming: 7 bases; J trimming: 4 bases; junction bases outside the gene matches: 8. DNA of the CDR3: TGTGCCACCAGCCCAGGGGGCGCCGGAAATCAGCCCCAGCATTTT. Protein: CATSPGGAGNQPQHF.